A selection of T cell receptor beta chains follows, all from one sample in a study of shared clonotypes between healthy human individuals. Produced via immunoSEQ multiplex PCR; TCRdb's table is partial and in-frame only. Here the sample spans a few hundred thousand clones, approximately 74% being singletons. Specimen: memory CD4+ T cells sorted from blood. These TCRs come from a man younger than 45 in good health. Both conserved end residues are part of each CDR3. D genes are given only for firm matches. Clone size is given for some rows only: seen once, a few or many times, or a class if the clone is expanded.

D gene,V gene,clone size,J gene,CDR3 protein,CDR3 DNA
.,TRBV7-2,.,TRBJ2-2,CASSSQTGNTGELFF,TGTGCCAGCAGCTCCCAAACAGGGAACACCGGGGAGCTGTTTTTT
TRBD1,TRBV11-2,.,TRBJ2-2,CASSLGTGRLFF,TGTGCCAGCAGCTTGGGGACAGGGAGACTGTTTTTT
.,TRBV19,.,TRBJ1-3,CASSIWTDSDNTIYF,TGTGCCAGTAGTATTTGGACGGATTCAGATAACACCATATATTTT
TRBD1,TRBV7-6,few,TRBJ1-5,CASSLGDSSNQPQHF,TGTGCCAGCAGCTTAGGGGACAGCAGCAATCAGCCCCAGCATTTT
.,TRBV19,.,TRBJ2-5,CASSITGETQYF,TGTGCCAGTAGTATAACGGGGGAGACCCAGTACTTC
.,TRBV7-3,.,TRBJ2-3,CASSKGEYKSTDTQYF,TGTGCCAGCAGCAAAGGGGAATACAAGAGCACAGATACGCAGTATTTT
.,TRBV18,.,TRBJ2-1,CASSPYGRDYNEQFF,TGTGCCAGCTCACCCTACGGGCGGGATTACAATGAGCAGTTCTTC
.,TRBV2,.,TRBJ2-6,CASSTIQSRANVLTF,TGTGCCAGCAGTACGATACAAAGTCGGGCCAACGTCCTGACTTTC
.,TRBV2,once,TRBJ2-5,CASSDVGGRETQYF,TGTGCCAGCAGTGATGTGGGGGGGCGGGAGACCCAGTACTTC
TRBD1,TRBV2,.,TRBJ1-5,CASSDEGQSYSNQPQHF,TGTGCCAGCAGTGACGAGGGACAGTCTTATAGCAATCAGCCCCAGCATTTT
.,TRBV5-1,.,TRBJ2-5,CASSLVLMETQYF,TGCGCCAGCAGCTTGGTCCTCATGGAGACCCAGTACTTC
.,TRBV28,.,TRBJ1-5,CASSPGTGNQPQHF,TGTGCCAGCAGCCCCGGGACCGGCAATCAGCCCCAGCATTTT
.,TRBV5-6,.,TRBJ2-3,CASSLRGTDTQYF,TGTGCCAGCAGCCTTAGGGGCACAGATACGCAGTATTTT
.,TRBV18,.,TRBJ2-7,CASSPQRYEQYF,TGTGCCAGCTCACCACAGCGCTACGAGCAGTACTTC
.,TRBV7-2,.,TRBJ1-5,CASSTNRVGNQPQHF,TGTGCCAGCAGCACGAACAGGGTAGGCAATCAGCCCCAGCATTTT
.,TRBV7-8,.,TRBJ2-1,CASSPQGYNEQFF,TGTGCCAGCAGCCCGCAGGGTTACAATGAGCAGTTCTTC
TRBD1,TRBV6-5,many,TRBJ1-1,CASMLTGSDTEAFF,TGTGCCAGCATGTTGACAGGGAGTGACACTGAAGCTTTCTTT